This T cell receptor beta chain came from a study of blood T cell repertoires in COVID-19. The CDR3 is 13 amino acids. Germline V gene data show CDR1 as MDHEN and CDR2 as SYDVKM. Trimming took 4 bases from V and 6 from J, leaving 10 bases between them. The data were produced by immunoSEQ multiplex PCR, yet TCRdb's version contains in-frame clones alone and is incomplete. The sample consists of a few hundred thousand clones, 80% to 90% of them appearing once. The chain uses TRBV28 and TRBJ2-1; D perhaps matches TRBD1 (5 bases). The TCR comes from a woman aged 18 to 35 who had recovered from COVID-19. The sample comprised PBMCs or T cells enriched from blood (not recorded which). The CDR3 is CASSSPQGNEQFF. The DNA of the CDR3 is TGTGCCAGCAGTTCCCCCCAGGGCAATGAGCAGTTCTTC.